The 8 T cell receptor beta chains reported below all come from one sample, sequenced in a study of cytomegalovirus exposure and HLA in healthy donors. PCR involved 60 Vbeta and 13 Jbeta primers. Sequenced by immunoSEQ multiplex PCR; TCRdb stores in-frame clones only, minus some. The sample has more than 95,000 clones; 76% are singletons. What was sequenced was PBMCs. These receptors all come from a woman between 18 and 29 years old in good health and CMV-seropositive.

The chain carries TRBV7-9 and TRBJ2-2; 7 nucleotides line up with TRBD1. V was pared by 0 bases and J by 2 bases, with 3 bases of the junction left unmatched. This CDR3 spans 16 amino acids. Germline V gene lookup returns CDR1 SEHNR and CDR2 FQNEAQ (reference sequence). As DNA, the CDR3 is TGTGCCAGCAGCTTAGCTGGGACAGCTAACACCGGGGAGCTGTTTTTT. It yields the protein CASSLAGTANTGELFF.

The chain has TRBV13 and TRBJ1-2; no reliable D call. Germline V gene data show CDR1 as PRHDT and CDR2 as FYEKMQ (reference sequence). The CDR3 sequence is 12 residues long. The V and J ends lost 0 bases and 5 bases respectively, with 4 bases between them. In DNA form, the CDR3 reads TGTGCCAGCAGCTTAGGACAGTATGGCTACACCTTC. Translating gives CASSLGQYGYTF.

This clone was observed a few times. V and J are TRBV6-5 and TRBJ1-1; tentative D call: TRBD1 (5 bases). Germline V CDR1 and CDR2: MNHEY, SVGAGI. The CDR3 is 13 amino acids. Deletions cut 2 bases from V and 5 bases from J, with 9 bases between. This chain's CDR3 is CASSYAGVTEAFF. The CDR3 DNA reads TGTGCCAGCAGTTACGCGGGGGTGACTGAAGCTTTCTTT.

This rearrangement joins TRBV29-1 to TRBJ2-7; D is perhaps TRBD1 (6 bases). Germline lookup yields CDR1 SQVTM and CDR2 ANQGSEA. The CDR3 is made up of 11 amino acids. Trimming left V 5 bases short and J 6 bases short, with 11 bases between. The CDR3 nucleotides are TGCAGCGTTCCACAGGGATTCGAGCAGTACTTC. This gives the protein CSVPQGFEQYF.

This clone was counted only a few times. The chain uses TRBV5-5 and TRBJ1-1, with D unresolved. The V end was cut by 4 bases, the J end by 3 bases, with 10 bases between. Per germline, CDR1 SGHKS and CDR2 YYEKEE (reference sequence). The CDR3 extends over 13 amino acids. The CDR3: CASSRPVDTEAFF. DNA for the CDR3: TGTGCCAGCAGCCGCCCTGTAGACACTGAAGCTTTCTTT.

This rearrangement joins TRBV4-1 to TRBJ2-3; the match to TRBD2 covers 8 bases. The CDR3 length is 16 residues. Trimming cost V 0 bases and J 0 bases; bases outside gene matches: 2. Germline V gene sequence: CDR1 MGHRA, CDR2 YSYEKL. CDR3 sequence reads: CASSQELAGSTDTQYF. The CDR3 bases are TGCGCCAGCAGCCAAGAGCTAGCGGGTAGCACAGATACGCAGTATTTT.

J is TRBJ1-2 and V is TRBV5-4; D is unresolved. The CDR3 has 14 amino acids. CDR1 SGHNT and CDR2 YYREEE come from the germline V gene (reference sequence). Trimming pared 1 base from V and 10 bases from J, leaving 17 bases between. CDR3 in DNA: TGTGCCAGCAGCTTGTTAAACAGCCCCCTCGACTACACCTTC. It specifies CASSLLNSPLDYTF. The complete variable domain, with remaining parts taken from reference TRBV5-4 and TRBJ1-2, reads ETGVTQSPTHLIKTRGQQVTLRCSSQSGHNTVSWYQQALGQGPQFIFQYYREEENGRGNFPPRFSGLQFPNYSSELNVNALELDDSALYLCASSLLNSPLDYTFGSGTRLTVV.

The rearrangement joins TRBV28 to TRBJ1-2; 9 positions agree with TRBD1. Germline loops: CDR1 MDHEN, CDR2 SYDVKM. This CDR3 region has 14 residues. V was pared by 5 bases and J by 2 bases, with 3 bases of the junction left unmatched. The chain's CDR3 is CASSPGQGNYGYTF. In nucleotides, the CDR3 is TGTGCCAGCAGTCCGGGACAGGGAAACTATGGCTACACCTTC.